This T cell receptor beta chain was captured by sequencing in a study of beta chain features in type 1 diabetes (dated 2018 in TCRdb). At the level of the whole study: Mean age, gender distribution, total cell number and subset yield did not differ between patients and healthy donors. In the study, TCRB repertoires of sorted circulating CD4+ T cell subsets from recently diagnosed type 1 diabetes patients were compared with those of matched healthy donors. Across all samples, around 99 million sorted cells were examined, and cell number per subset correlated strongly with RNA yield. Regulatory and stem cell-like memory subsets were isolated from only 8 patients and roughly 8 healthy donors, whereas naive and central memory subsets came from all 28 donors. Summary of the overall study and its limitations: Shorter templates might have been favored by PCR, but patient and control samples were amplified and corrected together, so both groups would have been affected equally by any skew. Because cDNA rather than genomic DNA was sequenced, highly expressing activated cells could have been over-represented, although no difference in activation and CD3 levels was found between groups. At VDJ recombination sites, type 1 diabetes patients had fewer insertions and more deleted nucleotides, which implies abnormalities in thymic rearrangement. HLA sub-analyses involved small numbers of individuals, so any influence of HLA type on TCRB rearrangement remained unresolved. The naive, central memory and regulatory TCRB repertoires appeared to resemble one another more closely among patients than among healthy donors. In all four CD4+ subsets, TCRB CDR3 length was moderately but significantly shorter in type 1 diabetes patients.

The High Capacity cDNA Reverse Transcription Kit was used to reverse transcribe all of the isolated RNA, meaning that expressed TCRB transcripts were what got sequenced. Deep immunoSEQ sequencing was applied to naive, central memory and regulatory T cell samples, giving an average of roughly 3.5 million total reads per sample. Sorted cells were lysed in RLT buffer, and RNA was extracted using DNase-treated RNeasy Micro or Mini kits according to cell number. To prevent cross-contamination, each cell subset was processed individually, whereas patient and healthy donor samples were processed jointly. Using the immunoSEQ multiplex PCR, TCRB sequences were amplified from cDNA into 87-bp fragments spanning the CDR3 region. Sequencing of the amplicons was done on the Illumina HiSeq platform. On the study's bioinformatics: Synthetic template baselines were used to correct PCR bias computationally, reads within Hamming distance 2 were collapsed, and singletons that could not be merged were discarded. Reads were aligned against IMGT so that V, D and J genes, CDR3 length and insertions or deletions at six rearrangement sites could be assigned. Within each subset, clonotype counts were normalized to sorted cell number, and only after that were true diversity and Gini coefficients computed with the tcR R package. Repertoire sharing was quantified using the overlap coefficient calculated on TCRB nucleotide sequences. As a proxy for the pre-selection repertoire, out-of-frame TCRB sequences from naive cells were analyzed. Here the immuneACCESS table is served through TCRdb, limited to in-frame sequences with V and J called. Missing clones are a known gap in these copies; in checked studies unresolved V genes cover under half, and the rest lacks a known reason. D and trimming were read from the DNA, whereas the V and J calls and clone size are those reported in that table. This sample comprises about 650,000 clones, roughly 12% of them detected only once. The top ten clones comprise around 0.12% of the sample.

A single peripheral blood draw of about 116 mL on average was collected from each donor into heparinised tubes. A BD FACSAria II was used to sort naive, central memory, regulatory and stem cell-like memory CD4+ T cells with a panel that included CD45RO, CCR7, CD25, CD127, CD95 and CD27. A purity above 98% was achieved for all sorted populations. PBMCs were separated immediately by Lymphoprep density gradient centrifugation and were stained directly, without being cultured. To minimize batch effects, samples were stained and sorted in pairs, one healthy donor with one patient per experiment. Regarding this clone: The antigen it recognizes is unknown. Base qualities are not recorded, but no much larger clone differs from it by a single base.

The sample was naive CD4+ T cells from blood. In the paper's terms, the cell subset or site label means: true naive CD4+ T cells. This TCR came from a man between 25 and 39 years old with type 1 diabetes.

The CDR3 loop reads CSAGQTSTDTQYF. The nucleotide sequence reads as follows: TGCAGCGCTGGACAAACCAGCACAGATACGCAGTATTTT. The V and J segments used are TRBV29-1 and TRBJ2-3; the D gene is perhaps TRBD1, from 5 matching bases. The CDR3 numbers 13 residues from cysteine through phenylalanine. The entry retains the CDR3 DNA only, 39 bases that are in frame from base 1. V was cut back by 7 bases and J by 0 bases, leaving a gap of 11 bases between them. In the germline V gene, CDR1 corresponds to SQVTM and CDR2 to ANQGSEA.